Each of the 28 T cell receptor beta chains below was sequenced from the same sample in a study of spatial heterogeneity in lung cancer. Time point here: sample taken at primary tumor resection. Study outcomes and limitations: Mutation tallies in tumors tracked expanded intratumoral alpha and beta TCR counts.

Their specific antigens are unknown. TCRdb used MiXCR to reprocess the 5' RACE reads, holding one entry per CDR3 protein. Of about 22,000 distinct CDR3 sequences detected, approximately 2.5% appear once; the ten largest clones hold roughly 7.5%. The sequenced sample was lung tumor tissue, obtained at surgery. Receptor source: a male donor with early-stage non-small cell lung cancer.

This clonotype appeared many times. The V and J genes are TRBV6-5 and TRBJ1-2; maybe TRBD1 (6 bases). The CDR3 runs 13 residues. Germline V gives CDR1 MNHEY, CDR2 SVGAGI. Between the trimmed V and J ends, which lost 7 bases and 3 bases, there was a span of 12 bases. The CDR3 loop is CASKDRSYYGYTF. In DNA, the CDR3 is TGTGCCAGCAAAGACAGGTCCTACTATGGCTACACCTTC.

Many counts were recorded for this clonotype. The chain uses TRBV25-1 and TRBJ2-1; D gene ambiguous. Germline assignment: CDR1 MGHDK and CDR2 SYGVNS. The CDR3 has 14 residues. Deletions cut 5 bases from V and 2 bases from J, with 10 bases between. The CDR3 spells CASSWAATYNEQFF. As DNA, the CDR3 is TGTGCCAGCAGTTGGGCGGCAACCTACAATGAGCAGTTCTTC. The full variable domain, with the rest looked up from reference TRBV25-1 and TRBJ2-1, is EADIYQTPRYLVIGTGKKITLECSQTMGHDKMYWYQQDPGMELHLIHYSYGVNSTEKGDLSSESTVSRIRTEHFPLTLESARPSHTSQYLCASSWAATYNEQFFGPGTRLTVL.

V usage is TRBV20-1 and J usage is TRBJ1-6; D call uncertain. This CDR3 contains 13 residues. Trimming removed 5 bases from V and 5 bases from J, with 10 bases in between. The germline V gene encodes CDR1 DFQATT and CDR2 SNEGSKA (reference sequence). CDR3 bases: TGCAGTGCTGCTCCGGGTGATAATTCACCCCTCCACTTT. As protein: CSAAPGDNSPLHF.

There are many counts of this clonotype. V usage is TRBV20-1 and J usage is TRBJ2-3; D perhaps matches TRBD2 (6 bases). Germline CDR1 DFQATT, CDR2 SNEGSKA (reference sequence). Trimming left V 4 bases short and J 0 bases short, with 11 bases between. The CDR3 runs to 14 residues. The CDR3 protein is CSAIRGSSTDTQYF. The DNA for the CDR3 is TGCAGTGCTATACGGGGGAGCAGCACAGATACGCAGTATTTT.

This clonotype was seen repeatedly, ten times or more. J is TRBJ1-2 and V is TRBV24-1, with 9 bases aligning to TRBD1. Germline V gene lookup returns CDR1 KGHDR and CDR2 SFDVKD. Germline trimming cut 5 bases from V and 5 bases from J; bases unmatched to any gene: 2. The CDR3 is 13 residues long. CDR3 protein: CATSGGQGYGYTF. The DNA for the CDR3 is TGTGCCACCAGTGGTGGACAGGGGTATGGCTACACCTTC.

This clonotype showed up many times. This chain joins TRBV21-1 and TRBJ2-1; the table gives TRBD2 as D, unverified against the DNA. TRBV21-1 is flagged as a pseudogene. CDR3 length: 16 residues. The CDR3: CASSKVTGPSYNEQFF. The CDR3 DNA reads TGTGCCAGCAGCAAGGTTACCGGCCCCTCCTACAATGAGCAGTTCTTC.

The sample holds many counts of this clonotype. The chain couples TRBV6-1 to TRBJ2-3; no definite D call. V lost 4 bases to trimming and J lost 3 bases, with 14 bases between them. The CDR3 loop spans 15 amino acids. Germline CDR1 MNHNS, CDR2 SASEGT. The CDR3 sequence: CASSGRTSLTDTQYF. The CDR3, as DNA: TGTGCCAGCAGTGGGCGGACGTCTTTGACAGATACGCAGTATTTT.

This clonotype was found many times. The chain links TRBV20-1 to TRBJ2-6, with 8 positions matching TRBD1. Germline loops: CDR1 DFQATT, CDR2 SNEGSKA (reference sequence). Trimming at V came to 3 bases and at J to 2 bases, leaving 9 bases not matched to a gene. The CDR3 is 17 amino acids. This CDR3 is CSASAGQGGTGANVLTF. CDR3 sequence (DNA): TGCAGTGCTAGTGCCGGACAGGGCGGAACTGGGGCCAACGTCCTGACTTTC.

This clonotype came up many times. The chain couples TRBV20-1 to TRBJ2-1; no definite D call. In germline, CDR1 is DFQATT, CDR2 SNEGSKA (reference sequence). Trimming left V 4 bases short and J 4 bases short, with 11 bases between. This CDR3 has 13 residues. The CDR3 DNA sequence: TGCAGTGCTAACCCAGGCCTATACAATGAGCAGTTCTTC. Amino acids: CSANPGLYNEQFF.

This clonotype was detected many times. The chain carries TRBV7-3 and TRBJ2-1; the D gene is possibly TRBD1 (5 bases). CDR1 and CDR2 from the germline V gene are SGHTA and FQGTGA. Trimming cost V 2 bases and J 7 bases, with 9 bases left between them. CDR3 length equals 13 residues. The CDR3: CASSLSAGNEQFF. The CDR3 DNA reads TGTGCCAGCAGCTTATCAGCAGGGAATGAGCAGTTCTTC.

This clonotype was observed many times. The CDR3, as DNA: TGTGCCAGCAGTGTACGGGAGAGCTCTGGAAACACCATATATTTT. Translating gives CASSVRESSGNTIYF. The chain links TRBV2 to TRBJ1-3; D gene uncertain. The V and J ends lost 4 bases and 0 bases respectively, with 10 bases between them. CDR1 and CDR2 (germline): SNHLY, FYNNEI. This CDR3 is built from 15 residues.

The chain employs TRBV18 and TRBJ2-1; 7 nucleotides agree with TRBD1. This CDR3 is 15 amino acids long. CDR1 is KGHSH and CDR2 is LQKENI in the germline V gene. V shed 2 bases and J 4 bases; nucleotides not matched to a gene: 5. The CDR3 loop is CASSPGQGDYNEQFF. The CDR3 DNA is TGTGCCAGCTCACCAGGGCAGGGGGATTACAATGAGCAGTTCTTC.

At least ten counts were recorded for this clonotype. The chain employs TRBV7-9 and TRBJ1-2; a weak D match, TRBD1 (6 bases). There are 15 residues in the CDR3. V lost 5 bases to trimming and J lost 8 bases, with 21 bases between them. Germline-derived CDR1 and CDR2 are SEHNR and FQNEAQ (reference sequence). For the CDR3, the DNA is TGTGCCAGCAGCGAGCCGGACAGACTCCTTGGGGGCTACACCTTC. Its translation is CASSEPDRLLGGYTF.

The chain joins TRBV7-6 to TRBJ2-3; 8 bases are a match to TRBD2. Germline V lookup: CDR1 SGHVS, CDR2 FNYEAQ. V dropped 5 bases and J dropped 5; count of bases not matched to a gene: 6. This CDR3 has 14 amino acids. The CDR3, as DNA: TGTGCCAGCAGCGGCGGGACTAGATTAGATACGCAGTATTTT. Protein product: CASSGGTRLDTQYF.

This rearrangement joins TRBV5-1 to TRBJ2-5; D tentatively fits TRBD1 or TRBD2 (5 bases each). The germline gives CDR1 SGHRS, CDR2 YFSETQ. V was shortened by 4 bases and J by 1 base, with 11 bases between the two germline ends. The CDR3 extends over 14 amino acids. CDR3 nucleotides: TGCGCCAGCAGCGACAGAGGGATCCAAGAGACCCAGTACTTC. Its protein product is CASSDRGIQETQYF.

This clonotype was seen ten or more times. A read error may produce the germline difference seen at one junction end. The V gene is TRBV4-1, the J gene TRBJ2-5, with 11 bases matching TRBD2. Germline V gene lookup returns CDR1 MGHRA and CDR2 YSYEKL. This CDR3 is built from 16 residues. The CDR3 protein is CASSHFSGRDQDTQYF. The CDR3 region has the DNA TGCGCCAGCAGCCACTTTAGCGGGAGGGACCAAGATACCCAGTACTTC.

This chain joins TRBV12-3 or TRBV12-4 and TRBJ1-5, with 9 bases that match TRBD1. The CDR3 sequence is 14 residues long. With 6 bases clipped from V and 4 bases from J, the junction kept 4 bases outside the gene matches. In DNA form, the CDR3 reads TGTGCCAGCAGAGGACAGGGGCCTAATCAGCCCCAGCATTTT. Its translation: CASRGQGPNQPQHF.

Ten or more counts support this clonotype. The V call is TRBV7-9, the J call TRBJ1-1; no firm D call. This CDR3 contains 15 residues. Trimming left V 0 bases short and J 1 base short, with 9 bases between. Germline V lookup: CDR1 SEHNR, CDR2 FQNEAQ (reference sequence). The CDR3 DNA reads TGTGCCAGCAGCTTAGCGAATGGAGCGAACACTGAAGCTTTCTTT. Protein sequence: CASSLANGANTEAFF.

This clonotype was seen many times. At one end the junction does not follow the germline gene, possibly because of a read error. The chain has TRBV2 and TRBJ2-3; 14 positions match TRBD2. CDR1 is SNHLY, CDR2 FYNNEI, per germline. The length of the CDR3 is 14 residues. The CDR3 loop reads CASSEPGLAGGVDF. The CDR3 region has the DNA TGTGCCAGCAGCGAACCCGGACTAGCGGGGGGCGTGGATTTT.

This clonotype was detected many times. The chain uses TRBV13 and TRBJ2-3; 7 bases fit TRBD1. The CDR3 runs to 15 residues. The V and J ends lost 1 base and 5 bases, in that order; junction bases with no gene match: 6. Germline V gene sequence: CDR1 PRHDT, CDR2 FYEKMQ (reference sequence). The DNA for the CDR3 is TGTGCCAGCAGCTTAGAACAGGGGCTCGGAGATACGCAGTATTTT. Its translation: CASSLEQGLGDTQYF.

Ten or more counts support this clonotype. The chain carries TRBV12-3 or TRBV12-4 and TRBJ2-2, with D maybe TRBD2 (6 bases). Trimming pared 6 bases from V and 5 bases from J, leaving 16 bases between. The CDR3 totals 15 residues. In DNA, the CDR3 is TGTGCCAGCAGCCGAAGCCCCGGGACTACCGGGGAGCTGTTTTTT. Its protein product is CASSRSPGTTGELFF.

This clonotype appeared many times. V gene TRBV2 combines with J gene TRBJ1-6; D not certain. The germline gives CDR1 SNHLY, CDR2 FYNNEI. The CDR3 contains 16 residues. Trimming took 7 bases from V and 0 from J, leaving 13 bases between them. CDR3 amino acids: CASIDPGSSYNSPLHF. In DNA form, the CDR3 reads TGTGCCAGCATCGACCCTGGTAGCTCCTATAATTCACCCCTCCACTTT.

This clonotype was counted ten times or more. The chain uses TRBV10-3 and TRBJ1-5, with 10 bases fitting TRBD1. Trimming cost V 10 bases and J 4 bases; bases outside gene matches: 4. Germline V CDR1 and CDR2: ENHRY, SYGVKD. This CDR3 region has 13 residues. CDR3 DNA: TGTGCCACTACGGACAGGGGGAATCAGCCCCAGCATTTT. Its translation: CATTDRGNQPQHF.

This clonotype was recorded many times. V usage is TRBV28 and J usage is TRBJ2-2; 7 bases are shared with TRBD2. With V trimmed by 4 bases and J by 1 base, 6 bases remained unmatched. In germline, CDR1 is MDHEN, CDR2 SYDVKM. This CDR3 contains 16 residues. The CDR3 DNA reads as TGTGCCAGCAGTTCTCGACTAGCCAGGAACACCGGGGAGCTGTTTTTT. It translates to CASSSRLARNTGELFF.

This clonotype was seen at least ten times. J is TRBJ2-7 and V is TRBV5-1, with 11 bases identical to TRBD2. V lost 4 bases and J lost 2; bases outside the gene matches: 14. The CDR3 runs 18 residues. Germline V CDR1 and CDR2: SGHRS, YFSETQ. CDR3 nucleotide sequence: TGCGCCAGCAGCCCCCAACTAGCGGGAGAAAGGCGGCCCTACGAGCAGTACTTC. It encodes CASSPQLAGERRPYEQYF.

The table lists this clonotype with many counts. Here the CDR3 DNA reads TGTGCCAGCAGTGAAAGGGGATCGCATAATTCACCCCTCCACTTT. Protein: CASSERGSHNSPLHF. The gene calls are TRBV2 and TRBJ1-6, with a tentative D call TRBD1 (5 bases). The length of the CDR3 is 15 residues. Deletions cut 2 bases from V and 5 bases from J, with 10 bases between. CDR1 SNHLY and CDR2 FYNNEI come from the germline V gene.

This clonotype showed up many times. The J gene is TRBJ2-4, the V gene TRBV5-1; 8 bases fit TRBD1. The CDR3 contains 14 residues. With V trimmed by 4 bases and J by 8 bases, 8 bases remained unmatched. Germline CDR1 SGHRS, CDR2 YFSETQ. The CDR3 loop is CASSTGQGGDIQYF. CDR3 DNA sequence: TGCGCCAGCAGCACTGGACAGGGCGGGGACATTCAGTACTTC.

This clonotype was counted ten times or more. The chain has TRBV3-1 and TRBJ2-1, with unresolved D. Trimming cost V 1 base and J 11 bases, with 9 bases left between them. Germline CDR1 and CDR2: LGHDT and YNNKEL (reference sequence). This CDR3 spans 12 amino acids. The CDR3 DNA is TGTGCCAGCAGCCAAGTGTCGGTAAAGCAGTTCTTC. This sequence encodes CASSQVSVKQFF.